This T cell receptor beta chain derives from a study of shared clonotypes between healthy human individuals. Across the study: Donor composition was two women and a few men, aged 18 to 49. Study-level results: Collection of samples was limited to blood; tissue repertoires likely differ.

Trimming removed 4 bases from V and 2 bases from J, with 4 bases in between. This CDR3 has 12 amino acids. Per the germline V gene, CDR1 is SGHNT and CDR2 is YYREEE (reference sequence). To note about this clone: Its antigen is unknown.

The authors' processing: In the immunoSEQ data, sequences were junction-only and lacked quality scores, so filtering differed. The assay was immunoSEQ multiplex PCR, and TCRdb's table has in-frame clones only and misses some. V, J and clone size reflect that table, while D and trimming were determined from the DNA. This sample has about 470,000 clones, with roughly 83% found just once. This receptor was taken from a woman between 35 and 50 years old in good health. Some clones in this sample may be carry-over from other donors' samples. The chain employs TRBV5-4 and TRBJ1-3; no clear D gene. The sequencing input was PBMCs. CDR3: CASSDPGNTIYF. Here the CDR3 DNA reads TGTGCCAGCAGCGACCCTGGAAACACCATATATTTT.